The rows below give T cell receptor beta chains drawn from one sample of a study of technical replicates of blood from several donors. Data came from immunoSEQ multiplex PCR; TCRdb stores just in-frame clones and leaves some out. The data contain around 86,000 clones, roughly 96% of them singletons. Sequences were obtained from T cells isolated from PBMCs. These receptors were taken from a human donor in good health. Both conserved end residues are part of each CDR3. D genes are given only for firm matches. Clone sizes are given selectively: once, few, many, or a class where the clone is expanded.

D,length,size,V,J,CDR3,DNA
.,14,.,TRBV18,TRBJ1-1,CASSELRGNTEAFF,TGTGCCAGCTCAGAACTAAGGGGGAACACTGAAGCTTTCTTT
TRBD2,15,.,TRBV6-1,TRBJ2-1,CASSEKLDASGEQFF,TGTGCCAGCAGTGAAAAGTTGGACGCTAGCGGAGAGCAGTTCTTC
.,10,.,TRBV20-1,TRBJ1-1,CSALDLEAFF,TGCAGTGCTCTCGACTTAGAAGCTTTCTTT
TRBD1,15,.,TRBV5-1,TRBJ1-2,CASSPDRVKQYGYTF,TGCGCCAGCAGCCCAGACAGGGTGAAACAATATGGCTACACCTTC
.,16,.,TRBV7-2,TRBJ1-3,CASSLAGPSSGNTIYF,TGTGCCAGCAGCTTAGCGGGGCCGAGTTCTGGAAACACCATATATTTT
.,15,.,TRBV4-1,TRBJ1-2,CASSQGGGTGGGYTF,TGCGCCAGCAGCCAAGGCGGGGGGACCGGGGGAGGCTACACCTTC
TRBD1,15,once,TRBV28,TRBJ2-2,CASSFWDRNTGELFF,TGTGCCAGCAGTTTTTGGGACAGAAACACCGGGGAGCTGTTTTTT
.,13,.,TRBV7-9,TRBJ2-7,CASSLTLAYEQYF,TGTGCCAGCAGCTTAACGCTAGCGTACGAGCAGTACTTC
.,15,.,TRBV7-8,TRBJ1-2,CASSLPRHSNYGYTF,TGTGCCAGCAGCTTACCCCGACACTCTAACTATGGCTACACCTTC
TRBD1,13,.,TRBV5-1,TRBJ1-1,CASTGTGNTEAFF,TGCGCCAGCACCGGGACAGGCAACACTGAAGCTTTCTTT
.,13,.,TRBV30,TRBJ2-1,CAWSPDGYNEQFF,TGTGCCTGGAGCCCCGACGGGTACAATGAGCAGTTCTTC
.,14,.,TRBV7-9,TRBJ1-2,CASSFADSFNGYTF,TGTGCCAGCAGCTTTGCAGACTCCTTTAATGGCTACACCTTC
TRBD1,14,.,TRBV25-1,TRBJ1-2,CASLPTGANYGYTF,TGTGCCAGCCTCCCAACAGGGGCCAACTATGGCTACACCTTC
.,15,.,TRBV29-1,TRBJ2-7,CSVAYRRGDSYEQYF,TGCAGCGTCGCATATAGGCGGGGAGATAGTTACGAGCAGTACTTC
.,15,.,TRBV4-1,TRBJ1-2,CASSFTGISYYGYTF,TGCGCCAGCAGCTTTACAGGGATTTCTTATTATGGCTACACCTTC
.,14,.,TRBV5-1,TRBJ1-1,CASSLGPTNTEAFF,TGCGCCAGCAGCTTGGGCCCTACGAACACTGAAGCTTTCTTT
TRBD1,15,.,TRBV25-1,TRBJ1-2,CASSAHHRGPEGYTF,TGTGCCAGCAGTGCCCACCACAGGGGGCCCGAGGGCTACACCTTC
.,14,few,TRBV5-5,TRBJ1-1,CASSIAIDLREAFF,TGTGCCAGCAGTATTGCTATAGATCTTAGAGAAGCTTTCTTT
.,13,.,TRBV29-1,TRBJ1-2,CSVVGVSNYGYTF,TGCAGCGTTGTTGGAGTATCTAACTATGGCTACACCTTC
.,14,.,TRBV27,TRBJ1-1,CASSQTRPNTEAFF,TGTGCCAGCAGTCAGACACGTCCGAACACTGAAGCTTTCTTT
.,13,.,TRBV7-3,TRBJ1-1,CASSFGPGAEAFF,TGTGCCAGCAGCTTTGGCCCGGGGGCTGAAGCTTTCTTT
.,17,.,TRBV19,TRBJ2-7,CASSPSRGTSRGREQYF,TGTGCCAGTAGCCCTAGTCGCGGGACCTCCCGGGGTCGCGAGCAGTACTTC
TRBD1,14,.,TRBV6-5,TRBJ2-2,CASSSGTGPRELFF,TGTGCCAGCAGTTCCGGGACAGGGCCCCGGGAGCTGTTTTTT
TRBD1,13,once,TRBV11-2,TRBJ2-7,CASSDRELGEQYF,TGTGCCAGCAGCGACAGGGAGTTGGGCGAGCAGTACTTC
.,15,.,TRBV28,TRBJ1-3,CASSRGGSSGNTIYF,TGTGCCAGCAGTCGGGGGGGAAGCTCTGGAAACACCATATATTTT
.,11,.,TRBV20-1,TRBJ1-1,CSASTGLEAFF,TGCAGTGCTTCTACAGGGTTGGAAGCTTTCTTT
.,13,.,TRBV30,TRBJ2-1,CAWSLTVYNEQFF,TGTGCCTGGAGTCTGACAGTTTACAATGAGCAGTTCTTC